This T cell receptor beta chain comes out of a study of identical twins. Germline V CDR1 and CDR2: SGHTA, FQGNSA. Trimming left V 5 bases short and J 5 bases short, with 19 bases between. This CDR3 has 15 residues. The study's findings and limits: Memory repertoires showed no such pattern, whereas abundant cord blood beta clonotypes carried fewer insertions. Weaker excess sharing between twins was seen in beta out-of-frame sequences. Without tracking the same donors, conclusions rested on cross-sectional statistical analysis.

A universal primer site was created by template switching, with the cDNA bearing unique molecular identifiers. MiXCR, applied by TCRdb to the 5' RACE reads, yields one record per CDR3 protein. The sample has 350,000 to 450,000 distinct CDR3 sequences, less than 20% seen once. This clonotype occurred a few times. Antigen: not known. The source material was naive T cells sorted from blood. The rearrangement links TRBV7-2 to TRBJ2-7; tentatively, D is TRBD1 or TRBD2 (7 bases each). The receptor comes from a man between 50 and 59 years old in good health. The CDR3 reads CASSPQGGPFHEQYF. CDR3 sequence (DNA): TGTGCCAGCAGCCCTCAGGGGGGGCCTTTCCACGAGCAGTACTTC.